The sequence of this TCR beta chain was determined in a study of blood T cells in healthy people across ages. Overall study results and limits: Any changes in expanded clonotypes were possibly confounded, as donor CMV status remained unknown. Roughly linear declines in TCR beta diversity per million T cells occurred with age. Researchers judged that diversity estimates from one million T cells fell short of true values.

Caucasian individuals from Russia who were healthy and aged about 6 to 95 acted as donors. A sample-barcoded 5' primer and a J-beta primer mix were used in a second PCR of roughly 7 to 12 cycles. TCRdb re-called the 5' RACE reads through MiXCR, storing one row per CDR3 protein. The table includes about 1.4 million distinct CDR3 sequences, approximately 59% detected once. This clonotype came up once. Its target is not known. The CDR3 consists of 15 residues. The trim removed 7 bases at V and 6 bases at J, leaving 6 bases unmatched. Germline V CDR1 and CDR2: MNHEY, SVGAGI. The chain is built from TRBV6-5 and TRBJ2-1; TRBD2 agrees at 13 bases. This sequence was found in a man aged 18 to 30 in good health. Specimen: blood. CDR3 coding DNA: TGTGCCAGCAACGAACTAGCGGGAGGGCCCAATGAGCAGTTCTTC. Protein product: CASNELAGGPNEQFF.